This record covers a single TCR beta chain. This specimen belongs to a study of blood T cell repertoires in COVID-19. Original handling: Reference gene primer amplification gave nucleated cell count estimates. TCRdb keeps only in-frame clones here, not all; method: immunoSEQ multiplex PCR. The V and J calls and clone size were taken over from that table, and D and trimming were inferred from the DNA. The sample consists of 54,000 or so clones, around 87% of them appearing once. The CDR3 is made up of 14 amino acids. Germline CDR1 is SEHNR and CDR2 is FQNEAQ (reference sequence). This sequence originates from a man over 45 with active COVID-19. Sequenced: peripheral blood. The chain employs TRBV7-9 and TRBJ2-3; the D is unclear. CDR3 protein: CATLSARSTDTQYF. The CDR3 DNA reads as TGTGCTACCCTCTCAGCTAGGAGTACAGATACGCAGTATTTT.